This TCR beta chain came from a study of cytomegalovirus exposure and HLA in healthy donors. Looking at the study overall: Clustering assigned over 70% of the approximately 400 genotyped donors to the Caucasian-associated ancestry cluster. Study-level results: An analysis that was carried out later associated approximately 15,000 TCR beta sequences with HLA alleles at 0.05 false discovery rate.

The PCR used 60 Vbeta and 13 Jbeta primers. Per the original methods: Around 80 million unique TCR beta chains, about 10 million of them shared, were counted by a later analysis. Method: immunoSEQ multiplex PCR; TCRdb's copy keeps in-frame clones and lacks some. That table supplies the V and J calls and clone size; D and trimming were determined from the DNA. The sample has about 140,000 clones, 80% seen once; the top ten hold roughly 4.5%. With respect to this clone: Its antigen is unknown.

This clonotype was sampled from a man aged 35 to 55 in good health and CMV-seronegative. Source material: PBMCs.

The CDR3 DNA follows: TGTGCCTCTAGTGAGCAGTTCTTC. Protein sequence: CASSEQFF. The chain employs TRBV30 and TRBJ2-1; D gene unclear. V gave up 7 bases and J gave up 9 bases, with 4 bases separating them. CDR1 GTSNPN and CDR2 SVGIG come from the germline V gene (reference sequence). This CDR3 spans 8 amino acids. Looking up the rest from reference TRBV30 and TRBJ2-1 gives the full variable domain: SQTIHQWPATLVQPVGSPLSLECTVEGTSNPNLYWYRQAAGRGLQLLFYSVGIGQISSEVPQNLSASRPQDRQFILSSKKLLLSDSGFYLCASSEQFFGPGTRLTVL.